The next 11 T cell receptor beta chains were all read from a single sample in a study of T cells in Graves' hyperthyroidism and ophthalmopathy. TCR beta CDR3 regions were amplified from RNA. A set of HTBI primers served as the primers for a first-round RT-PCR of the TCR CDR3. TCRdb called the multiplex PCR reads again in MiXCR, with one record for every CDR3 protein. The sample has 300,000 to 500,000 distinct CDR3 sequences; about 15% are singletons. Source material: blood. The receptors derive from a woman aged 25 to 39 with Graves' hyperthyroidism.

In this sample, this clonotype turned up many times. J is TRBJ1-1 and V is TRBV12-3 or TRBV12-4; D is ambiguous. V lost 2 bases, J lost 1 base, and 8 bases lay in between. The CDR3 spans 14 residues. The CDR3 nucleotides read TGTGCCAGCAGTTTATTTTCGGGGAACACTGAAGCTTTCTTT. Residues: CASSLFSGNTEAFF.

The table lists this clonotype with a few counts. The CDR3 does not close with the conserved phenylalanine or tryptophan, likely indicating a read error. The chain has TRBV20-1 and TRBJ2-5; TRBD2 agrees at 9 bases. V was clipped by 5 bases and J by 5 bases; unmatched bases: 9. CDR1 and CDR2 from the germline V gene are DFQATT and SNEGSKA (reference sequence). The CDR3 is 14 residues long. The CDR3 nucleotides are TGCAGTGCTTTTAGCGGGAGAAGTGTGGAGACCCAGTACCTC. It specifies CSAFSGRSVETQYL.

This clonotype appeared a few times. This chain links TRBV25-1 with TRBJ2-5; D is perhaps TRBD2 (8 bases). CDR1 is MGHDK and CDR2 is SYGVNS in the germline V gene. V lost 7 bases to trimming and J lost 8 bases, with 23 bases between them. The CDR3 length is 15 residues. In DNA form, the CDR3 reads TGTGCCAGCACCGAGACAGGGACCCGGGGGGGAACCCAGTACTTC. Its translation is CASTETGTRGGTQYF. Drawing the rest from reference TRBV25-1 and TRBJ2-5, the complete variable domain is EADIYQTPRYLVIGTGKKITLECSQTMGHDKMYWYQQDPGMELHLIHYSYGVNSTEKGDLSSESTVSRIRTEHFPLTLESARPSHTSQYLCASTETGTRGGTQYFGPGTRLLVL.

Concerning this clonotype: A read error may explain this, as a much larger clone is one base away. The chain employs TRBV24-1 and TRBJ2-7, with D perhaps assigned TRBD1 or TRBD2 (6 bases each). The CDR3 has 13 residues. Germline CDR1 KGHDR, CDR2 SFDVKD. Trimming removed 5 bases at V and 6 bases at J, with 13 bases between. CDR3 sequence (DNA): TGTGCCACCAGTGTCATAGGGGGGACCGAGCAGTACTTC. Its translation: CATSVIGGTEQYF.

This clonotype came up many times. V usage is TRBV20-1 and J usage is TRBJ2-3, with D possibly being TRBD1 or TRBD2 (5 bases each). CDR1 DFQATT and CDR2 SNEGSKA come from the germline V gene (reference sequence). This CDR3 has 14 amino acids. V gave up 1 base and J gave up 0 bases, with 8 bases separating them. CDR3 DNA sequence: TGCAGTGCTAGAGGGGGGTCGAGCACAGATACGCAGTATTTT. As protein: CSARGGSSTDTQYF.

This clonotype was picked up many times. The chain carries TRBV30 and TRBJ2-2, with D tentatively TRBD1 (5 bases). Germline values: CDR1 GTSNPN, CDR2 SVGIG (reference sequence). With 8 bases removed from V and 2 bases from J, the gap between germline ends came to 12 bases. The CDR3 runs 13 residues. The CDR3 sequence is CARVDSNTGELFF. CDR3 bases: TGTGCCCGGGTAGACAGTAACACCGGGGAGCTGTTTTTT.

This clonotype was seen ten or more times. The chain uses TRBV11-2 and TRBJ2-5; 7 bases match TRBD2. The V gene's germline CDR1 is SGHAT and CDR2 FQNNGV. The V gene end was trimmed by 1 base and the J gene end by 2 bases; junction bases not matched to a gene: 4. This CDR3 is built from 15 residues. The CDR3 spells CASSLVYGRQETQYF. For the CDR3, the DNA is TGTGCCAGCAGCTTAGTATACGGGAGGCAAGAGACCCAGTACTTC.

This clonotype was found many times. The rearrangement joins TRBV29-1 to TRBJ2-3; D is unclear. V was pared by 5 bases and J by 0 bases, with 3 bases between. Germline CDR1 and CDR2: SQVTM and ANQGSEA. The CDR3 is 11 residues long. The CDR3 spells CSVTSTDTQYF. The CDR3 DNA is TGCAGCGTTACAAGCACAGATACGCAGTATTTT.

This clonotype was recorded at least ten times. The chain recombines TRBV20-1 with TRBJ2-5, with D unclear. The V end lost 2 bases, the J end lost 6 bases, and 22 bases lay between the germline ends. The CDR3 is 16 amino acids. Germline V lookup: CDR1 DFQATT, CDR2 SNEGSKA (reference sequence). CDR3 amino acids: CSARPGYNQNTKTQYF. The CDR3 DNA sequence: TGCAGTGCTAGACCGGGCTACAACCAAAATACGAAGACCCAGTACTTC.

This clonotype was detected a few times. The chain links TRBV5-5 to TRBJ1-5; D gene unclear. This CDR3 is built from 14 residues. The germline V gene has CDR1 SGHKS and CDR2 YYEKEE (reference sequence). V was pared by 6 bases and J by 5 bases, with 15 bases between. The CDR3 is CASTRDLGDQPQHF. In DNA form, the CDR3 reads TGTGCCAGCACCCGAGACCTTGGGGATCAGCCCCAGCATTTT.

The count of this clonotype is one. The genes are TRBV5-1 and TRBJ2-4, with D unresolved. Germline V gene data show CDR1 as SGHRS and CDR2 as YFSETQ. The CDR3 has 14 amino acids. Trimming pared 0 bases from V and 8 bases from J, leaving 12 bases between. DNA for the CDR3: TGCGCCAGCAGCTTGGGGACCTCAAGAGACATTCAGTACTTC. Translation: CASSLGTSRDIQYF.